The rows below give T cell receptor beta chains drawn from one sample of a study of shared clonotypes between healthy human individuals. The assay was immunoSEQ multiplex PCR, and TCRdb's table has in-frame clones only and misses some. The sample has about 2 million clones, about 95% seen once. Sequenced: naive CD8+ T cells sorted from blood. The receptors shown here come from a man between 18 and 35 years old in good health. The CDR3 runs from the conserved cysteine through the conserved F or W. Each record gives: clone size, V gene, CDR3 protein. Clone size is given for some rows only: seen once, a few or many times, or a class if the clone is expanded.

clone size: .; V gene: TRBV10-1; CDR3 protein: CASSESPGELFF
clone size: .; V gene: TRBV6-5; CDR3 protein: CASSSDDRVVTF
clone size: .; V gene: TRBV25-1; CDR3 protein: CASSEGVPGELFF
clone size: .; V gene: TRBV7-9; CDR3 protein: CASTGQGMNTEAFF
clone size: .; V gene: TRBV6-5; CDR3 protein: CASSYSGAGVSEQYF
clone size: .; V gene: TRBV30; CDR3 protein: CAWRGLGAYNEQFF
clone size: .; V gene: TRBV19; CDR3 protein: CASSIVTGNTEAFF
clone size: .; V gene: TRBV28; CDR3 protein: CASIQGGPKNIQYF
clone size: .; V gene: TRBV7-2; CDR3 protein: CARAEGTDTQYF
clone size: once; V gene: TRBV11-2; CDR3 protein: CASSSHREAVPEAFF
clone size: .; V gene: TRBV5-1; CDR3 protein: CASSLDLARWTEAFF
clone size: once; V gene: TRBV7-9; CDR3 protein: CASSLVTENEKLFF
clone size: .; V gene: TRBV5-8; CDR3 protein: CASSGLASSYNEQFF
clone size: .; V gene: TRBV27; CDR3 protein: CASRARGTDEAFF
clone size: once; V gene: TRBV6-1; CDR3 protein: CASIRSGDPYEQYF
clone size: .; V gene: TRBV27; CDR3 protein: CASSSSSGNEQFF
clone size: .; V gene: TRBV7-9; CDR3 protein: CASSLVGENTQYF
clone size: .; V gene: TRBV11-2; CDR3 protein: CASSLESGPNTGELFF
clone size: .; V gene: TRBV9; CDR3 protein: CASSVGPPFYEQYF
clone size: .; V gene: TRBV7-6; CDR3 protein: CASGSWSQETQYF
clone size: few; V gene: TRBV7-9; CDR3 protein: CASSPTGNTEAFF
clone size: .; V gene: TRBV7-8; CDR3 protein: CASSLYPAEGTDTQYF
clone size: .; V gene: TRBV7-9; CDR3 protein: CASSSPLSPGYEQYF
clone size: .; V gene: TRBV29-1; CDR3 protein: CSVATGTPSLGYTF
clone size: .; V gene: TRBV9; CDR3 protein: CASSSPTEGLTFF
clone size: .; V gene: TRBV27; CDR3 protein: CASSLKGQTSYEQYF
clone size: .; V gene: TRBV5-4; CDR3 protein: CASSPGDYRSTDTQYF
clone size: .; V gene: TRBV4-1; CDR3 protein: CASSQGGDRRFTDTQYF
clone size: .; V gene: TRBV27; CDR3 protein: CASSLRGSYGQYF
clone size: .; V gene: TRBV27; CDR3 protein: CASSLSVSYEQYF
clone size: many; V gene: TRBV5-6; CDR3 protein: CASSLEQGGEKLFF
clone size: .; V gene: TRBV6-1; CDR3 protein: CASSDQVVTYNEQFF
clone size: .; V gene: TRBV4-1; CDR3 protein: CASSQSGTGAYEQYF
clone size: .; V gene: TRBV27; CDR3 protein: CASSTTGLSGNTIYF
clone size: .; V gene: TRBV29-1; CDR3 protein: CSVGTGPLYEQYF
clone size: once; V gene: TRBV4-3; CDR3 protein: CASSQDRGGRSNEQFF
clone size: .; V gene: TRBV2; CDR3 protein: CASGRGDDQETQYF
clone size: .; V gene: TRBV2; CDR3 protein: CASSLGTAYEQYF
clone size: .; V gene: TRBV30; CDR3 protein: CAWSKIPPGLAVMKQYF
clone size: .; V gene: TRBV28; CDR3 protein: CASSFPGQGVYEQYF
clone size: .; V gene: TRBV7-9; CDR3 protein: CASSPWGDGPQHF
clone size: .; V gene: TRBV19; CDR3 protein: CASSIGGTAYNEQFF
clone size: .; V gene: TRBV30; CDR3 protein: CAWSSGLAGGNTLPLDEQYF
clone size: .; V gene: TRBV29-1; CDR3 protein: CSVSRDSQGVSYEQYF
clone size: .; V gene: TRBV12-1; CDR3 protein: CALSPASGANVLTF
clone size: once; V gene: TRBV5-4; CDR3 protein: CASSSGQGEGYTF
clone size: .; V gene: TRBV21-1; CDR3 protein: CASSKRWAGGRETQYF
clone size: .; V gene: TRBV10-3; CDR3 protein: CAISNSLAGDLYEQYF
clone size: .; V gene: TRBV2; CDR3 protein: CASSGLDRSSYEQYF
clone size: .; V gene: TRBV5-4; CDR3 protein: CASSLETSPSYEQYF
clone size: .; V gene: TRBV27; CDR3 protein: CASAPSTSGSTDTQYF
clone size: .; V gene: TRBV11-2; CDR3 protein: CASSPPRSGQETQYF
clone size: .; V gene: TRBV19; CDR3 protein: CASNRDDSNQPQHF
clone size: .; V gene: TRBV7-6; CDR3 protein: CASSPAGGSYNEQFF
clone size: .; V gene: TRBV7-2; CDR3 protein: CASSENLTGELFF
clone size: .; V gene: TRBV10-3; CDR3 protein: CAISDPASGIYEQYF
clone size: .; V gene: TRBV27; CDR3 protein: CASSLSPDSEQYF
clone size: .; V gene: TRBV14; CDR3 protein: CASSQAYTDTQYF
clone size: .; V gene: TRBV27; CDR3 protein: CASSLSPVGSYEQYF
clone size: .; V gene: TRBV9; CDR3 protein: CASSVVLDNTEAFF